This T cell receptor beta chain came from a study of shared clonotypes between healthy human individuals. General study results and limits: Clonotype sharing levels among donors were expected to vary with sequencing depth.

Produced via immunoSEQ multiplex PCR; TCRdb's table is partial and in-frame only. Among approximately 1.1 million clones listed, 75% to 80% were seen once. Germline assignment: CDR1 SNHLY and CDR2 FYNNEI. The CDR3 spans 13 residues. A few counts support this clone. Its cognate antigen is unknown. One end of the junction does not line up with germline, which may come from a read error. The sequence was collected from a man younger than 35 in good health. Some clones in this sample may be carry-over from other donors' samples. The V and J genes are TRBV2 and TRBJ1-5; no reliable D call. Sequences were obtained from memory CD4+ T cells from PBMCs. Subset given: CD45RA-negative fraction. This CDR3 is CASSDISDQPQHF. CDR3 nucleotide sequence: TGTGCCAGCAGTGACATTAGCGATCAGCCCCAGCATTTT.